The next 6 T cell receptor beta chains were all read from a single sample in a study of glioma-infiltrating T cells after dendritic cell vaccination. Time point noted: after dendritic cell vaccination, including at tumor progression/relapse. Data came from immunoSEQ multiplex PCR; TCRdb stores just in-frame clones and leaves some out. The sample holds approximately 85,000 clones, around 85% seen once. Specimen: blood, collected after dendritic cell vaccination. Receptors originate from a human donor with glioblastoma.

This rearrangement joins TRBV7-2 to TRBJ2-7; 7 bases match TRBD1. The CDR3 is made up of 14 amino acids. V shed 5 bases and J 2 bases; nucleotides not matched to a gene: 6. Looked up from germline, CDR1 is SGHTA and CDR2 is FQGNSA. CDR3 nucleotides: TGTGCCAGCAGCATTCGGGACAGCCCCTACGAGCAGTACTTC. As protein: CASSIRDSPYEQYF.

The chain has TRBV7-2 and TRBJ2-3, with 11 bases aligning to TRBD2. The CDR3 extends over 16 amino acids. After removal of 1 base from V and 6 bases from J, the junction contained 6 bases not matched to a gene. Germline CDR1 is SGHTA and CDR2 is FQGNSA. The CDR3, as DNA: TGTGCCAGCAGCTTAGGGCTAGCGGGAGGTCGGGATACGCAGTATTTT. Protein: CASSLGLAGGRDTQYF.

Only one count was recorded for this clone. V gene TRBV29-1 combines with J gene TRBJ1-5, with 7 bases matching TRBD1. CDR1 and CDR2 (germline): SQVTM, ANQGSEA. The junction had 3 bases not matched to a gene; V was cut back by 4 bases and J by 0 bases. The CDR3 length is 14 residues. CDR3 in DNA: TGCAGCGTTGTAGACAGGGATAGCAATCAGCCCCAGCATTTT. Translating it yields CSVVDRDSNQPQHF.

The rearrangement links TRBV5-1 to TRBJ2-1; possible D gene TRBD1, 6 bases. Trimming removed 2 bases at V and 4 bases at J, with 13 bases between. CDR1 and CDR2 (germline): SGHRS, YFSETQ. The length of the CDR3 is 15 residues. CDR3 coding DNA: TGCGCCAGCAGCTTAGGAACAGGGCAGTACAATGAGCAGTTCTTC. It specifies CASSLGTGQYNEQFF.

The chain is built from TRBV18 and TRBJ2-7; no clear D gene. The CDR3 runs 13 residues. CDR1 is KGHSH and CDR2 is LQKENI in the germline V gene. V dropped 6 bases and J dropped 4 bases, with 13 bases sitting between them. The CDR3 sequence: CASSPSGSYEQYF. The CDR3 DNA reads TGTGCCAGCTCTCCTTCCGGTTCTTACGAGCAGTACTTC.

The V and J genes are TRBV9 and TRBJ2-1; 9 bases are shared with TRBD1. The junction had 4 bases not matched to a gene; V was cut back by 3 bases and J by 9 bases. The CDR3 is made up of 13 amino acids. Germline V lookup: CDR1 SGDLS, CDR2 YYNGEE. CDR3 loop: CASSEDRGTEQFF. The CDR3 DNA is TGTGCCAGCAGCGAGGACAGGGGCACTGAGCAGTTCTTC.